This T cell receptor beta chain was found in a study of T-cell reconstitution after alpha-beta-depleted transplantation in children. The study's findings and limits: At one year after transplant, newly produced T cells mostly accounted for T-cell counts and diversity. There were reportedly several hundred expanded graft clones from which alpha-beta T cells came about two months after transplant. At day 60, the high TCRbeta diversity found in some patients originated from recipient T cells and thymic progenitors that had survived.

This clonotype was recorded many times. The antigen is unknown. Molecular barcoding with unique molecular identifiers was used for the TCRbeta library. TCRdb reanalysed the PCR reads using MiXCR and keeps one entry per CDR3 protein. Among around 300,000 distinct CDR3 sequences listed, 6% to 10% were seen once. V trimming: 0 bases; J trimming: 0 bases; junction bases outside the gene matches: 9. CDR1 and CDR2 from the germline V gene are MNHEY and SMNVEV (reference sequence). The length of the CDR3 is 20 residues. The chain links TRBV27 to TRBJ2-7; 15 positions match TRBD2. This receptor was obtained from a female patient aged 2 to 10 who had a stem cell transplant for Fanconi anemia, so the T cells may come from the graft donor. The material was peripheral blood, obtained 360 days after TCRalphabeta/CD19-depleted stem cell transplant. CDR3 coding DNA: TGTGCCAGCAGTTTATCGGGACTAGCGGGAGGACCTCGTAGCTCCTACGAGCAGTACTTC. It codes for CASSLSGLAGGPRSSYEQYF.